This TCR beta chain was documented in a study of TIL therapy for anti-PD-1-resistant metastatic lung cancer. This was the immunoSEQ v3 assay. Sequencing used immunoSEQ multiplex PCR; TCRdb keeps in-frame clones, though not all of them. This table holds 60,000 or so clones, under 75% found once. Trimming shortened V by 1 base and J by 8 bases, and 23 bases separated the two germline ends. Germline CDR1 is MGHDK and CDR2 is SYGVNS. The CDR3 totals 18 residues. Described time point: pre-treatment sample, taken before nivolumab and TIL therapy. Adults with stage 4 NSCLC were enrolled in a phase I trial. The sample here was blood, taken at baseline. V and J are TRBV25-1 and TRBJ1-4, with D perhaps matching TRBD1 (6 bases). This clonotype originated in a person between 30 and 79 years old with non-small cell lung cancer. The CDR3 spells CASSELLGGLFWSEKLFF. The DNA of the CDR3 is TGTGCCAGCAGTGAATTGCTAGGGGGTCTTTTCTGGTCCGAAAAACTGTTTTTT.